This record looks at one T cell receptor (beta chain) sequence and its context. This entry belongs to a study of T cell changes during pregnancy in multiple sclerosis. Measured with immunoSEQ multiplex PCR; TCRdb has only the in-frame clones, and not every one. The sample has about 92,000 clones, approximately 95% seen once; the top ten hold over 3.5%. V lost 3 bases and J 1 base, leaving 16 bases between the germline ends. In germline, CDR1 is SGHRS, CDR2 YFSETQ. The CDR3 is 16 residues long. This sample comprised peripheral blood, obtained in the first trimester of pregnancy. The sequence was collected from a female donor with multiple sclerosis, enrolled in a pregnancy study. This chain links TRBV5-1 with TRBJ1-1; perhaps TRBD1 as D (6 bases). The CDR3 here is CASSWGGQGRNTEAFF. DNA of the CDR3: TGCGCCAGCAGCTGGGGGGGCCAGGGGAGGAACACTGAAGCTTTCTTT. The full variable domain, its missing parts supplied by reference TRBV5-1 and TRBJ1-1, is KAGVTQTPRYLIKTRGQQVTLSCSPISGHRSVSWYQQTPGQGLQFLFEYFSETQRNKGNFPGRFSGRQFSNSRSEMNVSTLELGDSALYLCASSWGGQGRNTEAFFGQGTRLTVV.